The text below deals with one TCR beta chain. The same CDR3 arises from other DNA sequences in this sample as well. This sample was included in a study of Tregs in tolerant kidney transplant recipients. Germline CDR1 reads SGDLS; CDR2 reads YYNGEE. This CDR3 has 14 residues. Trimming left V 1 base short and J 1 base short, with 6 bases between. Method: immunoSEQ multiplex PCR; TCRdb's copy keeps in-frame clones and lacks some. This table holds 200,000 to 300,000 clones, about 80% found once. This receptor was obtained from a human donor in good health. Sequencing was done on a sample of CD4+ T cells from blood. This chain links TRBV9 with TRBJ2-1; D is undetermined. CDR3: CASSVSGSYNEQFF. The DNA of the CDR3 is TGTGCCAGCAGCGTATCCGGGTCCTACAATGAGCAGTTCTTC.